The rows below give T cell receptor beta chains drawn from one sample of a study of T-cell memory formation after mild COVID-19. TCRdb reprocessed the 5' RACE reads via MiXCR and lists one record per CDR3 protein. The sample consists of about 200,000 distinct CDR3 sequences, over 7.5% of them appearing once. The specimen was PBMCs or a T cell subset sorted from them (not recorded which). The receptor set was obtained from a man aged 18-30 years who had mild COVID-19 (a few samples of this study predate the infection). Cell type and time point are not known. Each CDR3 is given with its conserved first and last residue. A D gene is named only where the DNA matches it firmly. Size tells how often a clone was seen (once, few, many) or the class of an expanded clone, and some rows leave it out.

v_gene: TRBV4-1
abundance: -
d_gene: -
j_gene: TRBJ1-1
CDR3aa: CASSQALVLNTEAFF
CDR3nt: TGCGCCAGCAGCCAAGCTCTGGTACTGAACACTGAAGCTTTCTTT

v_gene: TRBV20-1
abundance: -
d_gene: -
j_gene: TRBJ2-1
CDR3aa: CSASPGFPNNEQFF
CDR3nt: TGCAGTGCTAGTCCCGGATTCCCGAACAATGAGCAGTTCTTC

v_gene: TRBV29-1
abundance: few
d_gene: -
j_gene: TRBJ1-4
CDR3aa: CSVEGSSVHEKLFF
CDR3nt: TGCAGCGTTGAAGGGTCGTCAGTCCATGAAAAACTGTTTTTT

v_gene: TRBV4-3
abundance: many
d_gene: -
j_gene: TRBJ1-3
CDR3aa: CASSQDGATGNTIYF
CDR3nt: TGCGCCAGCAGCCAAGATGGAGCTACAGGAAACACCATATATTTT

v_gene: TRBV7-2
abundance: many
d_gene: -
j_gene: TRBJ2-1
CDR3aa: CASSLVSLSSRNEQFF
CDR3nt: TGTGCCAGCAGCCTCGTTAGCTTGAGTTCCCGCAATGAGCAGTTCTTC

v_gene: TRBV12-3/TRBV12-4
abundance: few
d_gene: TRBD1
j_gene: TRBJ2-7
CDR3aa: CASRNDRGYDEEQYF
CDR3nt: TGTGCCAGCAGAAACGACAGGGGCTACGATGAAGAGCAGTACTTC

v_gene: TRBV12-5
abundance: -
d_gene: -
j_gene: TRBJ2-6
CDR3aa: CASGLVQGPGANVLTF
CDR3nt: TGTGCTAGTGGTTTGGTACAGGGCCCTGGGGCCAACGTCCTGACTTTC

v_gene: TRBV4-3
abundance: -
d_gene: -
j_gene: TRBJ1-6
CDR3aa: CASSLVWGGPSPLHF
CDR3nt: TGCGCCAGCAGCCTCGTGTGGGGGGGGCCTTCACCCCTCCACTTT

v_gene: TRBV12-3/TRBV12-4
abundance: many
d_gene: -
j_gene: TRBJ1-3
CDR3aa: CASSLSGSRNTIYF
CDR3nt: TGTGCCAGCAGTTTATCAGGCTCCAGAAACACCATATATTTT

v_gene: TRBV7-6
abundance: few
d_gene: TRBD2
j_gene: TRBJ2-1
CDR3aa: CASSLGPSGGNEQFF
CDR3nt: TGTGCCAGCAGCTTAGGTCCTAGCGGGGGTAATGAGCAGTTCTTC

v_gene: TRBV10-3
abundance: -
d_gene: -
j_gene: TRBJ1-1
CDR3aa: CAISESITGSGDTEAFF
CDR3nt: TGTGCCATCAGTGAGTCGATTACAGGGAGCGGGGACACTGAAGCTTTCTTT

v_gene: TRBV7-9
abundance: -
d_gene: TRBD1
j_gene: TRBJ1-5
CDR3aa: CASSLHGTGTEPQHF
CDR3nt: TGTGCCAGCAGCTTACACGGGACAGGAACCGAGCCCCAGCATTTT

v_gene: TRBV7-2
abundance: -
d_gene: -
j_gene: TRBJ2-1
CDR3aa: CASSWTGIINEQFF
CDR3nt: TGTGCCAGCAGCTGGACCGGGATCATCAATGAGCAGTTCTTC

v_gene: TRBV10-3
abundance: many
d_gene: -
j_gene: TRBJ2-3
CDR3aa: CAISESDDTQYF
CDR3nt: TGTGCCATCAGTGAGTCGGACGATACGCAGTATTTT

v_gene: TRBV20-1
abundance: -
d_gene: TRBD2
j_gene: TRBJ2-1
CDR3aa: CSVRVVAGVGNEQFF
CDR3nt: TGCAGTGTAAGGGTAGTAGCGGGGGTTGGCAATGAGCAGTTCTTC

v_gene: TRBV12-3/TRBV12-4
abundance: -
d_gene: TRBD1
j_gene: TRBJ1-2
CDR3aa: CASSVQGARGYTF
CDR3nt: TGTGCCAGCAGTGTACAGGGGGCGCGGGGCTACACCTTC

v_gene: TRBV7-2
abundance: few
d_gene: TRBD2
j_gene: TRBJ2-3
CDR3aa: CASGGGLGGTDTQYF
CDR3nt: TGTGCCAGCGGAGGGGGACTAGGGGGCACAGATACGCAGTATTTT

v_gene: TRBV20-1
abundance: -
d_gene: TRBD2
j_gene: TRBJ2-1
CDR3aa: CSVERGPSSYNEQFF
CDR3nt: TGCAGTGTCGAGCGGGGGCCCAGCTCCTACAATGAGCAGTTCTTC

v_gene: TRBV20-1
abundance: -
d_gene: -
j_gene: TRBJ1-4
CDR3aa: CSAPRGKLFF
CDR3nt: TGCAGTGCCCCCCGCGGAAAACTGTTTTTT

v_gene: TRBV4-3
abundance: -
d_gene: -
j_gene: TRBJ2-5
CDR3aa: CASSQLSGAQETQYF
CDR3nt: TGCGCCAGCAGCCAATTATCCGGGGCCCAAGAGACCCAGTACTTC

v_gene: TRBV28
abundance: -
d_gene: -
j_gene: TRBJ2-3
CDR3aa: CASSSGDLGTDTQYF
CDR3nt: TGTGCCAGCAGTTCCGGGGATTTGGGCACAGATACGCAGTATTTT

v_gene: TRBV5-5
abundance: few
d_gene: -
j_gene: TRBJ1-5
CDR3aa: CASSLVGSAQPQHF
CDR3nt: TGTGCCAGCAGCTTGGTCGGGTCGGCTCAGCCCCAGCATTTT

v_gene: TRBV20-1
abundance: -
d_gene: TRBD1
j_gene: TRBJ2-3
CDR3aa: CSARNPGQSTDTQYF
CDR3nt: TGCAGTGCTAGAAATCCGGGACAGAGCACAGATACGCAGTATTTT

v_gene: TRBV6-5
abundance: -
d_gene: TRBD1
j_gene: TRBJ2-3
CDR3aa: CASSLRGQGATDTQYF
CDR3nt: TGTGCCAGCAGTTTAAGGGGACAGGGGGCCACAGATACGCAGTATTTT

v_gene: TRBV5-1
abundance: many
d_gene: TRBD1
j_gene: TRBJ1-4
CDR3aa: CASSRQGGANEKLFF
CDR3nt: TGCGCCAGCAGCCGCCAGGGGGGAGCTAATGAAAAACTGTTTTTT

v_gene: TRBV5-1
abundance: many
d_gene: -
j_gene: TRBJ2-1
CDR3aa: CASSFVAGEAYNEQFF
CDR3nt: TGCGCCAGCAGCTTTGTTGCGGGTGAGGCCTACAATGAGCAGTTCTTC

v_gene: TRBV7-2
abundance: -
d_gene: -
j_gene: TRBJ1-6
CDR3aa: CASSLSQGTYNSPLHF
CDR3nt: TGTGCCAGCAGCTTATCTCAGGGCACATATAATTCACCCCTCCACTTT